Below, 30 T cell receptor beta chains from the same sample are listed, as sequenced in a study of blood T cells in healthy people across ages. Combining a sample-barcoded 5' primer with a J-beta primer mix, a second PCR ran for about 7 to 12 cycles. TCRdb reprocessed the 5' RACE reads via MiXCR and lists one record per CDR3 protein. The table lists around 800,000 distinct CDR3 sequences, 20% to 30% of them singletons. This same sample was also taken into another study, of T cells of mothers and their children.

Sequenced input: blood. These receptors were obtained from a boy younger than 18 in good health.

The V gene is TRBV29-1, the J gene TRBJ2-5; TRBD1 matches at 9 bases. TRBJ2-7 explains the end of the DNA better; the J call may be wrong. Germline-derived CDR1 and CDR2 are SQVTM and ANQGSEA. The CDR3 extends over 12 amino acids. The CDR3 DNA reads TGCAGCGTTTGGGGACAGGGACCCGAGCAGTACTTC. Protein product: CSVWGQGPEQYF.

The chain combines TRBV5-4 with TRBJ2-3; a weak D match, TRBD2 (5 bases). The CDR3 spans 15 residues. Germline V lookup: CDR1 SGHNT, CDR2 YYREEE (reference sequence). V was cut by 0 bases and J by 2 bases, with 10 bases left in between. The CDR3 region is CASSLGLRVTDTQYF. CDR3 DNA: TGTGCCAGCAGCTTGGGCTTGCGGGTCACAGATACGCAGTATTTT.

In this sample, this clonotype turned up a few times. This sequence joins TRBV29-1 and TRBJ2-1; 16 nucleotides match TRBD2. Germline trimming cut 6 bases from V and 6 bases from J; bases unmatched to any gene: 11. The CDR3 covers 17 residues. Per germline, CDR1 SQVTM and CDR2 ANQGSEA. The CDR3 region is CSVEPGLAGGSFNEQFF. CDR3 DNA: TGCAGCGTAGAGCCGGGACTAGCGGGGGGGTCGTTCAATGAGCAGTTCTTC.

This clonotype was observed a few times. V is TRBV7-9 and J is TRBJ1-2; D perhaps matches TRBD1 (6 bases). CDR1 SEHNR and CDR2 FQNEAQ come from the germline V gene (reference sequence). Between the trimmed V and J ends, which lost 7 bases and 0 bases, there was a span of 12 bases. This CDR3 region has 14 residues. CDR3 sequence: CASTKTGPNYGYTF. The DNA for the CDR3 is TGTGCCAGCACCAAGACAGGACCTAACTATGGCTACACCTTC. The variable domain in full, with the rest retrieved from reference TRBV7-9 and TRBJ1-2, is DTGVSQNPRHKITKRGQNVTFRCDPISEHNRLYWYRQTLGQGPEFLTYFQNEAQLEKSRLLSDRFSAERPKGSFSTLEIQRTEQGDSAMYLCASTKTGPNYGYTFGSGTRLTVV.

The V and J genes are TRBV6-8 and TRBJ2-7; tentatively, D is TRBD2 (5 bases). Per the germline V gene, CDR1 is MNHGY and CDR2 is SAAAGT. The V and J ends lost 2 bases and 0 bases respectively, with 14 bases between them. CDR3 length: 16 residues. The CDR3 DNA reads TGTGCCAGCAGTTACCCCGGGATTATGACCTCCTACGAGCAGTACTTC. It codes for CASSYPGIMTSYEQYF.

This clonotype was picked up a small number of times. J is TRBJ2-7 and V is TRBV6-1; D may correspond to TRBD1 or TRBD2 (5 bases each). Trimming cost V 11 bases and J 3 bases, with 8 bases left between them. This CDR3 comprises 10 residues. Germline V lookup: CDR1 MNHNS, CDR2 SASEGT. CDR3 in DNA: TGTGCCGGGGGTTACTACGAGCAGTACTTC. Translated, it gives CAGGYYEQYF.

The chain uses TRBV29-1 and TRBJ2-7; D possibly corresponds to TRBD2 (5 bases). CDR3 length equals 14 residues. The germline CDR1 and CDR2 sequences are SQVTM and ANQGSEA. Between the trimmed V and J ends, which lost 6 bases and 3 bases, there was a span of 18 bases. The CDR3 sequence: CSVLGTKRRYEQYF. In DNA, the CDR3 is TGCAGCGTCTTGGGCACGAAGCGGCGCTACGAGCAGTACTTC.

The chain uses TRBV7-8 and TRBJ2-2; D possibly uses TRBD1 or TRBD2 (6 bases each). CDR1 and CDR2 from the germline V gene are SGHVS and FQNEAQ. The CDR3 runs 15 residues. V was trimmed by 2 bases and J by 3 bases, leaving 10 bases between them. CDR3 nucleotides: TGTGCCAGCAGCTTATCGGGGGCGGACACCGGGGAGCTGTTTTTT. This codes for CASSLSGADTGELFF.

The gene calls are TRBV12-3 or TRBV12-4 and TRBJ2-3, with TRBD2 matching over 8 bases. The CDR3 loop spans 13 amino acids. The V segment lost 1 base and the J segment 9 bases; nucleotides outside the gene matches: 3. CDR3 loop: CASSLGGGLTQYF. CDR3 DNA: TGTGCCAGCAGTTTAGGCGGGGGGCTCACGCAGTATTTT.

The V gene is TRBV7-6, the J gene TRBJ1-1; 8 positions agree with TRBD1. CDR3 length: 15 amino acids. V dropped 5 bases and J dropped 3; count of bases not matched to a gene: 8. Per germline, CDR1 SGHVS and CDR2 FNYEAQ. This CDR3 is CASSLEQGVDTEAFF. As DNA, the CDR3 is TGTGCCAGCAGCCTAGAACAGGGGGTAGACACTGAAGCTTTCTTT.

As to this clonotype: Germline is not matched at one junction end, which may reflect a read error. The gene calls are TRBV7-3 and TRBJ2-2; possibly TRBD1 or TRBD2 for D (5 bases each). The CDR3 extends over 14 amino acids. The germline V gene has CDR1 SGHTA and CDR2 FQGTGA. DNA for the CDR3: TGCGCCAGCAGCCGACCGGGGCAGGGCGGGGAGCTGTTTTTT. Residues: CASSRPGQGGELFF.

The chain has TRBV4-1 and TRBJ2-5, with 16 bases fitting TRBD2. The germline V gene encodes CDR1 MGHRA and CDR2 YSYEKL. The CDR3 has 17 amino acids. The V gene end was trimmed by 1 base and the J gene end by 6 bases; junction bases not matched to a gene: 5. CDR3 in amino acids: CASSQVGLAGGMKTQYF. CDR3 DNA: TGCGCCAGCAGCCAAGTGGGACTAGCGGGGGGGATGAAGACCCAGTACTTC.

This chain uses TRBV12-3 or TRBV12-4 with TRBJ2-7; 7 nucleotides line up with TRBD2. V was pared by 6 bases and J by 5 bases, with 13 bases of the junction left unmatched. The CDR3 is 15 amino acids. The CDR3, as DNA: TGTGCCAGCAGCCCCCGGGAGGTGATACTCCACGAGCAGTACTTC. It translates to CASSPREVILHEQYF.

The V and J genes are TRBV7-2 and TRBJ1-3; perhaps TRBD1 as D (6 bases). Germline V gene sequence: CDR1 SGHTA, CDR2 FQGNSA. Trimming removed 3 bases from V and 4 bases from J, with 13 bases in between. This CDR3 region has 15 residues. The CDR3 spells CASSLLGHPGNTIYF. Written as DNA, the CDR3 is TGTGCCAGCAGCTTGTTGGGACACCCAGGAAACACCATATATTTT.

The chain has TRBV29-1 and TRBJ2-7; no definite D call. The CDR3 has 13 residues. CDR1 and CDR2 from the germline V gene are SQVTM and ANQGSEA. Trimming removed 0 bases at V and 3 bases at J, with 9 bases between. The CDR3 loop reads CSVEDPKIYEQYF. As DNA, the CDR3 is TGCAGCGTTGAAGATCCTAAGATCTACGAGCAGTACTTC.

The genes are TRBV24-1 and TRBJ2-7; D is perhaps TRBD2 (5 bases). The CDR3 covers 14 residues. With 3 bases removed from V and 3 bases from J, the gap between germline ends came to 11 bases. Germline assignment: CDR1 KGHDR and CDR2 SFDVKD. DNA of the CDR3: TGTGCCACCAGTGATCCCCGAGGGAGCTACGAGCAGTACTTC. This translates into CATSDPRGSYEQYF.

The chain couples TRBV5-1 to TRBJ2-1; D gene ambiguous. This CDR3 has 15 amino acids. Germline lookup yields CDR1 SGHRS and CDR2 YFSETQ. With 0 bases removed from V and 6 bases from J, the gap between germline ends came to 13 bases. The CDR3 region is CASSLAVGRSNEQFF. The CDR3 bases are TGCGCCAGCAGCTTGGCCGTTGGCAGGAGCAATGAGCAGTTCTTC.

The rearrangement links TRBV5-1 to TRBJ2-7, with no clear D. CDR1 and CDR2 from the germline V gene are SGHRS and YFSETQ. CDR3 size: 16 residues. V gave up 0 bases and J gave up 0 bases, with 13 bases separating them. CDR3 protein: CASSLGADGPSYEQYF. CDR3 DNA: TGCGCCAGCAGCTTGGGTGCGGACGGACCCTCCTACGAGCAGTACTTC. The full variable domain, in which reference TRBV5-1 and TRBJ2-7 provide the parts outside the CDR3, is KAGVTQTPRYLIKTRGQQVTLSCSPISGHRSVSWYQQTPGQGLQFLFEYFSETQRNKGNFPGRFSGRQFSNSRSEMNVSTLELGDSALYLCASSLGADGPSYEQYFGPGTRLTVT.

This clonotype has only a few counts. The V call is TRBV4-1, the J call TRBJ1-1, with a tentative D call TRBD1 (6 bases). Germline V gene sequence: CDR1 MGHRA, CDR2 YSYEKL. V was shortened by 5 bases and J by 3 bases, with 13 bases between the two germline ends. This CDR3 has 14 residues. The CDR3 DNA reads TGCGCCAGCAGCGTTCGGACAGAGGACACTGAAGCTTTCTTT. Protein sequence: CASSVRTEDTEAFF.

In its sample, this clonotype was seen once. This sequence joins TRBV12-3 or TRBV12-4 and TRBJ2-5, with D uncertain. The better agreement between TRBJ2-1 and the DNA end casts doubt on the J call. The CDR3 contains 13 residues. The CDR3 region has the DNA TGTGCCAGCAGTTTGTCCTCGTACCATGAGCAGTTCTTC. It encodes CASSLSSYHEQFF.

This clonotype turned up a few times. The gene calls are TRBV20-1 and TRBJ2-3; D call uncertain. V was trimmed by 2 bases and J by 0 bases, leaving 9 bases between them. Per germline, CDR1 DFQATT and CDR2 SNEGSKA (reference sequence). The CDR3 loop spans 14 amino acids. For the CDR3, the DNA is TGCAGTGCTAGACCGGAGTTCAGCACAGATACGCAGTATTTT. Residues: CSARPEFSTDTQYF.

There are a few counts of this clonotype. The genes are TRBV27 and TRBJ2-5; the match to TRBD2 covers 7 bases. CDR3 size: 15 residues. CDR1 MNHEY and CDR2 SMNVEV come from the germline V gene (reference sequence). J gave up 1 base and V 5 bases, and 7 bases lay outside the gene matches. The CDR3 bases are TGTGCCAGCAGTCCCCTAGCGGACTTCCAAGAGACCCAGTACTTC. It encodes CASSPLADFQETQYF.

The table lists this clonotype with a few counts. J is TRBJ2-5 and V is TRBV20-1; the match to TRBD2 covers 10 bases. Germline V gene sequence: CDR1 DFQATT, CDR2 SNEGSKA (reference sequence). CDR3 size: 15 residues. The J segment lost 5 bases and the V segment lost 5 bases, leaving 11 bases of the junction unmatched. CDR3 DNA sequence: TGCAGTGCTCAATATAGCGGGGGGTTCCTGGAGACCCAGTACTTC. Its protein product is CSAQYSGGFLETQYF.

This clonotype was picked up a small number of times. The chain couples TRBV7-9 to TRBJ2-7, with D possibly being TRBD2 (6 bases). The germline gives CDR1 SEHNR, CDR2 FQNEAQ (reference sequence). V dropped 5 bases and J dropped 6 bases, with 20 bases sitting between them. This CDR3 is built from 15 residues. The CDR3 reads CASSQGVTGESEQYF. The DNA of the CDR3 is TGTGCCAGCAGCCAAGGAGTGACGGGAGAAAGCGAGCAGTACTTC.

This clonotype was detected ten times or more. The chain carries TRBV7-9 and TRBJ2-7; no firm D call. This CDR3 region has 11 residues. Germline-derived CDR1 and CDR2 are SEHNR and FQNEAQ (reference sequence). V lost 4 bases and J lost 3, with 4 bases in between. In DNA, the CDR3 is TGTGCCAGCAGCTCGATCTACGAGCAGTACTTC. This gives the protein CASSSIYEQYF.

Notes on this clonotype: This likely comes from a read error, as the CDR3 has no conserved phenylalanine or tryptophan at its end. The rearrangement joins TRBV6-5 to TRBJ2-3, with a tentative D call TRBD1 (6 bases). Trimming removed 2 bases from V and 4 bases from J, with 7 bases in between. This CDR3 is built from 13 residues. Germline V CDR1 and CDR2: MNHEY, SVGAGI. DNA for the CDR3: TGTGCCAGCAGTTACCGACAGGCAGATACGCAGTATTTA. Protein: CASSYRQADTQYL.

The chain couples TRBV2 to TRBJ1-4, with TRBD1 matching 9 bases. In germline, CDR1 is SNHLY, CDR2 FYNNEI. J was trimmed by 8 bases and V by 6 bases; bases with no gene match: 10. This CDR3 has 15 residues. The CDR3 bases are TGTGCCAGCAGGCGACAGGGGGGAGGTTTAGAAAAACTGTTTTTT. It translates to CASRRQGGGLEKLFF. Full variable domain (missing parts from reference TRBV2 and TRBJ1-4): EPEVTQTPSHQVTQMGQEVILRCVPISNHLYFYWYRQILGQKVEFLVSFYNNEISEKSEIFDDQFSVERPDGSNFTLKIRSTKLEDSAMYFCASRRQGGGLEKLFFGSGTQLSVL.

This chain uses TRBV7-2 with TRBJ1-1; the D is unclear. This CDR3 is 14 amino acids long. V lost 1 base, J lost 2 bases, and 8 bases lay in between. CDR1 is SGHTA and CDR2 is FQGNSA in the germline V gene. CDR3 residues: CASSLVSGNTEAFF. As DNA, the CDR3 is TGTGCCAGCAGCTTAGTCTCTGGAAACACTGAAGCTTTCTTT. The entire variable domain, with the rest obtained from reference TRBV7-2 and TRBJ1-1, is as follows: GAGVSQSPSNKVTEKGKDVELRCDPISGHTALYWYRQSLGQGLEFLIYFQGNSAPDKSGLPSDRFSAERTGGSVSTLTIQRTQQEDSAVYLCASSLVSGNTEAFFGQGTRLTVV.

This clonotype was seen more than once but under ten times. The chain combines TRBV18 with TRBJ1-1, with D maybe TRBD1 (5 bases). The CDR3 has 13 residues. V lost 3 bases, J lost 1 base, and 6 bases lay in between. In germline, CDR1 is KGHSH, CDR2 LQKENI. Written as DNA, the CDR3 is TGTGCCAGCTCACCGGGGGAGAACACTGAAGCTTTCTTT. Translating gives CASSPGENTEAFF.

The DNA for the CDR3 is TGTGCCAGCAGTGCCCGGGTTACTAATGAAAAACTGTTTTTT. Translated: CASSARVTNEKLFF. The rearrangement links TRBV6-1 to TRBJ1-4; D remains ambiguous. This CDR3 is 14 amino acids long. Trimming took off 4 bases at V and 2 bases at J, with 8 bases between the two ends. CDR1 MNHNS and CDR2 SASEGT come from the germline V gene.